This T cell receptor beta chain was identified in a study of blood T cell repertoires in COVID-19. Study overall: The United States, Italy and Spain supplied acute and convalescent COVID-19 samples. PBMCs, B-cell-depleted T cells, or T cells provided the cDNA or gDNA that made up the material.

The CDR3 is 17 residues long. V lost 5 bases and J lost 2, with 22 bases in between. Germline-derived CDR1 and CDR2 are SGHTS and YDEGEE. Authors' data handling: Estimation of nucleated cell counts relied on the amplification of reference gene primers. Generated by immunoSEQ multiplex PCR, the TCRdb table keeps only in-frame clones and is missing some. The V and J calls and clone size come from that table; D and trimming were worked out from the DNA. The top ten clones hold about 7% of a sample with some 370,000 clones, 90% of them seen once. The sequenced sample consisted of peripheral blood. The gene calls are TRBV5-8 and TRBJ1-2; tentatively, D is TRBD1 (6 bases). This clonotype was obtained from a man aged 18 to 29 with active or convalescent COVID-19. The CDR3 reads CASSLRITRGLNYGYTF. The CDR3 DNA reads as TGTGCCAGCAGTCTTCGGATAACCAGGGGTTTGAACTATGGCTACACCTTC.